These T cell receptor beta chains were read from a single sample in a study of radiotherapy plus CTLA-4 blockade in lung cancer. Clones were read by immunoSEQ multiplex PCR, and TCRdb kept only the in-frame ones, dropping some. This table holds under 100,000 clones, approximately 82% found once. The input for sequencing was peripheral blood, taken from a patient treated with radiotherapy plus ipilimumab. The receptors were sampled from a human donor with non-small cell lung cancer that progressed on radiotherapy plus ipilimumab. CDR3s leave out the opening cysteine and the closing phenylalanine or tryptophan. Fields, in order: V gene, clone size, CDR3 protein. Rows give clone size only sometimes, using once, few, many, or a class for an expanded clone.

>TRBV7-2|NA
ASSQLRSGELF
>TRBV7-3|NA
ASSLLPRGEGETQY
>TRBV5-6|few
ASGARGTEAF
>TRBV9|NA
ASSRTLDGIYEQY
>TRBV19|NA
ASSNRRGRLAANTGELF
>TRBV4-1|NA
ASTSPESEFSSPLH
>TRBV2|NA
ASMGVGYEQY
>TRBV7-3|NA
ASSQAPGYEQY
>TRBV5-5|NA
ASSLGDDRYQETQY
>TRBV5-1|NA
ASSLSRGGRYGYT
>TRBV5-6|NA
ASSLDRLYNSPLH
>TRBV5-1|NA
ASSPGTLQETQY
>TRBV18|few
ASSRGQGEEKLF
>TRBV18|NA
ASSHGRGSGTDTQY
>TRBV13|NA
ASSGETGGSYEQY
>TRBV6-1|few
ASRETGDTEAF
>TRBV6-6|NA
ASHTSGGADTQY
>TRBV6-1|NA
ASSEITGLPEKLF
>TRBV9|once
ASSPSEGGRTDTQY
>TRBV2|NA
ASQRGKNSPLH
>TRBV15|NA
ATSRVGVGNTEAF
>TRBV30|NA
AWNGRTSGGATGEQY
>TRBV4-1|NA
ASSPTETYEQY
>TRBV11-3|few
ASSLEGRRSGETQY
>TRBV13|once
ASSYKGTSLRNEQF
>TRBV6-4|NA
ASSVEGLRHNEQF
>TRBV13|once
ASSSTRTGGASFSYEQY
>TRBV11-3|NA
ASSLGQQETQY
>TRBV6-5|NA
ASRSASPGTQY
>TRBV6-5|NA
ASTPLGGELF
>TRBV7-7|once
ASSLAGAIQETQY
>TRBV27|NA
ASFGTEPLPYEQY
>TRBV18|NA
ASSPQGLGEPVSSYNEQF
>TRBV2|NA
ASRLTGWNTEAF
>TRBV5-5|NA
ASTQKGREQY
>TRBV18|NA
ASSPFDLGANEKLF
>TRBV2|NA
ASGDSLNTEAF
>TRBV20-1|few
SAFPLYEQY
>TRBV5-6|few
ASSPSTGGFYEQY
>TRBV4-1|NA
ASSQEHRTASYEQY
>TRBV4-3|NA
ASSRGPGELF
>TRBV7-2|NA
ASSLGTGTYGYT
>TRBV19|NA
ASSPDRVQNTIY
>TRBV15|NA
ATSRGGFMGTGNTIY
>TRBV5-6|NA
ASSLRHTSGNTIY
>TRBV20-1|NA
SARVGGEAF